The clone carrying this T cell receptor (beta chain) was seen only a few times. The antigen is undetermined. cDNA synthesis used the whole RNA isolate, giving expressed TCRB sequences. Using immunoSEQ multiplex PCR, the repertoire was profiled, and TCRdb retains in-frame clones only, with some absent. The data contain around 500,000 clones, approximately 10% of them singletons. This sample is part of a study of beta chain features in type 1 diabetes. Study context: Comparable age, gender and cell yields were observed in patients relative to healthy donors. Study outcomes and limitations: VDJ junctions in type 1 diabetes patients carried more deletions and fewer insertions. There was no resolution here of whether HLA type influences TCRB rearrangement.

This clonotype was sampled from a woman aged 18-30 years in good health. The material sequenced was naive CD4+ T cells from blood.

The CDR3 DNA reads as TGCAGCGTTGAACGGAGATACCAAGAGACCCAGTACTTC. Translating gives CSVERRYQETQYF. This chain links TRBV29-1 with TRBJ2-5; D gene uncertain. Trimming cost V 2 bases and J 0 bases, with 7 bases left between them. The CDR3 is 13 residues long. CDR1 and CDR2 (germline): SQVTM, ANQGSEA.